These 25 T cell receptor beta chains share one sample of origin, sequenced in a study of human T cells and chemical hapten exposure. Individual cDNA molecules received unique molecular identifiers in the library. TCRdb ran MiXCR on the reads and lists one entry per CDR3 protein. Here the sample spans 400 to 500 distinct CDR3 sequences, approximately 57% being singletons. Treatment described: therapeutic diphenylcyclopropenone sensitization with weekly scalp DPC. The sample was whole blood, taken before DPC sensitization or 2, 6, or about 24 weeks after (not recorded which). All receptors come from an adult with alopecia areata. Some clones in this sample may be carry-over from other donors' samples. This table probably holds off-target reads from a library built for another chain.

This chain links TRBV7-7 with TRBJ2-5; maybe TRBD2 (6 bases). The CDR3 spans 15 residues. Germline values: CDR1 SSHAT, CDR2 FNYEAQ (reference sequence). Trimming removed 4 bases at V and 3 bases at J, with 15 bases between. This CDR3 is CASSSWGAGKETQYF. CDR3 DNA: TGTGCCAGCAGCTCCTGGGGAGCGGGTAAAGAGACCCAGTACTTC.

The rearrangement uses TRBV20-1 and TRBJ2-3; TRBD1 is a possible D gene (6 bases). Looked up from germline, CDR1 is DFQATT and CDR2 is SNEGSKA (reference sequence). The CDR3 has 16 residues. Trimming stripped 6 bases from V and 0 bases from J, with 19 bases between. The CDR3 DNA is TGCAGTGCGGTAGGGGGAAACCCTCTTAGCACAGATACGCAGTATTTT. Translated: CSAVGGNPLSTDTQYF.

This clonotype came up a few times. The chain joins TRBV4-3 to TRBJ1-2; 9 bases are shared with TRBD1. This CDR3 contains 13 residues. Germline V CDR1 and CDR2: LGHNA, YSLEER. The ends lost 4 bases at V and 8 bases at J; junction bases unmatched: 5. The chain's CDR3 is CASSPDRGSGYTF. CDR3 nucleotide sequence: TGCGCCAGCAGCCCAGACAGGGGGAGCGGCTACACCTTC.

The chain carries TRBV2 and TRBJ1-6; no definite D call. Trimming took off 2 bases at V and 5 bases at J, with 7 bases between the two ends. From germline, CDR1 is SNHLY and CDR2 FYNNEI. This CDR3 is built from 14 residues. CDR3 in amino acids: CASSEYGNNSPLHF. The CDR3 DNA follows: TGTGCCAGCAGTGAATACGGGAATAATTCACCCCTCCACTTT. Drawing the rest from reference TRBV2 and TRBJ1-6, the complete variable domain is EPEVTQTPSHQVTQMGQEVILRCVPISNHLYFYWYRQILGQKVEFLVSFYNNEISEKSEIFDDQFSVERPDGSNFTLKIRSTKLEDSAMYFCASSEYGNNSPLHFGNGTRLTVT.

V usage is TRBV11-2 and J usage is TRBJ2-5; tentative D call: TRBD2 (5 bases). There are 14 residues in the CDR3. Germline V gene data show CDR1 as SGHAT and CDR2 as FQNNGV. V lost 5 bases, J lost 1 base, and 11 bases lay in between. The CDR3 DNA reads as TGTGCCAGCAGCCCCGTCGGAGGCCAAGAGACCCAGTACTTC. Encoded protein: CASSPVGGQETQYF.

The table lists this clonotype with a few counts. This rearrangement joins TRBV7-9 to TRBJ1-1; 8 bases map to TRBD1. The V gene's germline CDR1 is SEHNR and CDR2 FQNEAQ (reference sequence). Trimming removed 5 bases from V and 3 bases from J; junction bases left unmatched: 8. The CDR3 loop spans 15 amino acids. The CDR3 spells CASSPRGLGDTEAFF. The DNA for the CDR3 is TGTGCCAGCAGCCCCAGGGGGCTCGGGGACACTGAAGCTTTCTTT.

V and J are TRBV7-9 and TRBJ1-4; TRBD1 is a possible D gene (5 bases). The germline gives CDR1 SEHNR, CDR2 FQNEAQ (reference sequence). Trimming left V 3 bases short and J 5 bases short, with 10 bases between. The CDR3 consists of 14 residues. For the CDR3, the DNA is TGTGCCAGCAGCTTCGGGCAGGGAAATGAAAAACTGTTTTTT. It encodes CASSFGQGNEKLFF.

V is TRBV20-1 and J is TRBJ2-3; no firm D call. CDR1 and CDR2 from the germline V gene are DFQATT and SNEGSKA (reference sequence). Trimming cost V 0 bases and J 6 bases, with 10 bases left between them. The CDR3 sequence is 13 residues long. For the CDR3, the DNA is TGCAGTGCTAGAGATCTTGGTCGGGATACGCAGTATTTT. Translation: CSARDLGRDTQYF.

The chain is built from TRBV12-3 or TRBV12-4 and TRBJ2-3, with D unresolved. V lost 3 bases, J lost 3 bases, and 10 bases lay in between. The CDR3 spans 14 residues. CDR3 nucleotide sequence: TGTGCCAGCAGTTTCCCAGCGCGGACAGATACGCAGTATTTT. Protein: CASSFPARTDTQYF.

This clonotype has only one observation. The V gene is TRBV6-5, the J gene TRBJ2-3; no definite D call. Trimming stripped 0 bases from V and 4 bases from J, with 14 bases between. Germline V gene lookup returns CDR1 MNHEY and CDR2 SVGAGI. The CDR3 is 16 amino acids. CDR3 bases: TGTGCCAGCAGTTACTCGGCAGGCCCAAGGGCAGATACGCAGTATTTT. It specifies CASSYSAGPRADTQYF.

In this sample, this clonotype turned up a few times. The chain joins TRBV4-3 to TRBJ1-2; no clear D gene. This CDR3 comprises 12 residues. Germline CDR1 and CDR2: LGHNA and YSLEER. Trimming took 8 bases from V and 3 from J, leaving 10 bases between them. CDR3 loop: CASSSMDYGYTF. The CDR3 nucleotides are TGCGCCAGCTCCTCCATGGACTATGGCTACACCTTC.

This clonotype was seen a handful of times. The rearrangement links TRBV7-6 to TRBJ2-7; D not resolved. This CDR3 is built from 12 residues. The ends were cut back, 1 base at V and 5 bases at J, with 6 bases in the middle. Per the germline V gene, CDR1 is SGHVS and CDR2 is FNYEAQ. Written as DNA, the CDR3 is TGTGCCAGCAGCTTAGTTAGTCACGAGCAGTACTTC. It codes for CASSLVSHEQYF.

V gene TRBV2 combines with J gene TRBJ2-3; D tentatively reads TRBD1 or TRBD2 (5 bases each). Trimming took off 8 bases at V and 5 bases at J, with 14 bases between the two ends. Per germline, CDR1 SNHLY and CDR2 FYNNEI. The CDR3 runs 13 residues. CDR3 nucleotides: TGTGCCAGCGGGACGAAACAACGAGATACGCAGTATTTT. Its protein is CASGTKQRDTQYF.

V usage is TRBV27 and J usage is TRBJ2-3; D is unresolved. The CDR3 sequence is 14 residues long. Trimming took 4 bases from V and 6 from J, leaving 14 bases between them. CDR1 MNHEY and CDR2 SMNVEV come from the germline V gene (reference sequence). In DNA form, the CDR3 reads TGTGCCAGCAGTTCCCCCCGCCGGGTGGATACGCAGTATTTT. Its translation: CASSSPRRVDTQYF.

The rearrangement links TRBV5-6 to TRBJ2-3; the D gene is possibly TRBD1 (6 bases). The CDR3 consists of 14 residues. Germline V gene data show CDR1 as SGHDT and CDR2 as YYEEEE. V dropped 7 bases and J dropped 2 bases, with 14 bases sitting between them. As DNA, the CDR3 is TGTGCCAGCGGAGTTGACAGGATCACAGATACGCAGTATTTT. It specifies CASGVDRITDTQYF.

The chain combines TRBV4-3 with TRBJ2-7; TRBD2 matches 7 bases. The V gene's germline CDR1 is LGHNA and CDR2 YSLEER. This CDR3 comprises 13 residues. V lost 0 bases to trimming and J lost 8 bases; unmatched junction nucleotides: 4. CDR3 nucleotide sequence: TGCGCCAGCAGCCAAGATCCGGGGACTAAGCAGTACTTC. Its translation is CASSQDPGTKQYF.

The CDR3 coding sequence is TGTGCCAGCAGCGAGATCGAGGCATTCACAGATACGCAGTATTTT. It codes for CASSEIEAFTDTQYF. The rearrangement joins TRBV9 to TRBJ2-3; D remains ambiguous. Germline lookup yields CDR1 SGDLS and CDR2 YYNGEE. The CDR3 is made up of 15 amino acids. The V gene lost 3 bases and the J gene lost 2 bases, with 13 bases spanning the gap.

There are a few counts of this clonotype. The chain is built from TRBV18 and TRBJ2-3, with D perhaps matching TRBD2 (5 bases). Deletions cut 3 bases from V and 0 bases from J, with 7 bases between. Germline lookup yields CDR1 KGHSH and CDR2 LQKENI. CDR3 size: 14 residues. CDR3 in DNA: TGTGCCAGCTCACCGACTACTAGCACAGATACGCAGTATTTT. Encoded protein: CASSPTTSTDTQYF.

The CDR3 DNA reads as TGCAGTGCAGGGCTGACGGATTTCGGCACAGATACGCAGTATTTT. As protein: CSAGLTDFGTDTQYF. This rearrangement joins TRBV20-1 to TRBJ2-3; the D is unclear. Trimming removed 6 bases from V and 1 base from J, with 17 bases in between. Germline V gives CDR1 DFQATT, CDR2 SNEGSKA (reference sequence). The CDR3 extends over 15 amino acids.

This clonotype has more than one count but fewer than ten. The chain uses TRBV4-2 and TRBJ2-3, with D tentatively TRBD1 (6 bases). CDR1 and CDR2 (germline): LGHNA, YNFKEQ. V lost 3 bases to trimming and J lost 0 bases, with 10 bases between them. This CDR3 has 15 amino acids. The CDR3 sequence: CASSHPTGSTDTQYF. The CDR3 DNA follows: TGTGCCAGCAGCCACCCGACAGGAAGCACAGATACGCAGTATTTT.

This clonotype was seen more than once but under ten times. This sequence joins TRBV11-2 and TRBJ1-1; D unclear. Germline V CDR1 and CDR2: SGHAT, FQNNGV. The ends were cut back, 5 bases at V and 2 bases at J, with 12 bases in the middle. The CDR3 has 14 amino acids. The DNA of the CDR3 is TGTGCCAGCAGCGCCGGGGATATTAACACTGAAGCTTTCTTT. This codes for CASSAGDINTEAFF.

This chain uses TRBV28 with TRBJ2-1; TRBD2 might be the D (5 bases). The CDR3 sequence is 12 residues long. Germline CDR1 is MDHEN and CDR2 is SYDVKM. V dropped 3 bases and J dropped 7 bases, with 7 bases sitting between them. The CDR3: CASSFRGNEQFF. In DNA form, the CDR3 reads TGTGCCAGCAGTTTTCGCGGGAATGAGCAGTTCTTC. The whole variable domain, remainder taken from reference TRBV28 and TRBJ2-1, is DVKVTQSSRYLVKRTGEKVFLECVQDMDHENMFWYRQDPGLGLRLIYFSYDVKMKEKGDIPEGYSVSREKKERFSLILESASTNQTSMYLCASSFRGNEQFFGPGTRLTVL.

A few counts support this clonotype. The gene calls are TRBV11-1 and TRBJ2-6, with D possibly matching TRBD1 (6 bases). Per germline, CDR1 SGHAT and CDR2 FQDESV (reference sequence). CDR3 length: 19 residues. With 5 bases removed from V and 4 bases from J, the gap between germline ends came to 24 bases. The CDR3 DNA reads as TGTGCCAGCAGCCCCGCCCCGGGACACTTCCCTGGAGGGGCCAACGTCCTGACTTTC. It yields the protein CASSPAPGHFPGGANVLTF.

The CDR3 loop is CATGAAGANVLTF. The CDR3 DNA reads TGTGCCACCGGCGCCGCCGGGGCCAACGTCCTGACTTTC. V usage is TRBV7-3 and J usage is TRBJ2-6, with D uncertain. The germline V and J ends were trimmed by 10 bases and 4 bases, with 11 bases remaining between them. The CDR3 spans 13 residues. Germline lookup yields CDR1 SGHTA and CDR2 FQGTGA.

CDR3 sequence: CASSQRSRTGELFF. In nucleotides, the CDR3 is TGTGCCAGCAGCCAACGGTCTCGGACCGGGGAGCTGTTTTTT. The rearrangement links TRBV3-1 to TRBJ2-2; D not resolved. This CDR3 has 14 amino acids. V shed 2 bases and J shed 5 bases, with 9 bases lying between them. CDR1 and CDR2 (germline): LGHDT, YNNKEL (reference sequence).